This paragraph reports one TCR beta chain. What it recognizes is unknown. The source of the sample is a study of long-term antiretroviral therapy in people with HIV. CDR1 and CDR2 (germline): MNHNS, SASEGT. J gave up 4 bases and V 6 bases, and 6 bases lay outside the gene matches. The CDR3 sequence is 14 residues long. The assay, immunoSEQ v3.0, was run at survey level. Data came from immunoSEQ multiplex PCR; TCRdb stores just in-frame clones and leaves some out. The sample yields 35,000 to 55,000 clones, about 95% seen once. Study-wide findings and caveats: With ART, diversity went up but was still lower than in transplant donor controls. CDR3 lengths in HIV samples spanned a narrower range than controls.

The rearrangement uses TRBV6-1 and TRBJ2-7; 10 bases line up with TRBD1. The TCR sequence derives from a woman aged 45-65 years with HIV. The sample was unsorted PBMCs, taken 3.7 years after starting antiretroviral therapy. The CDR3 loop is CASRETGGEYEQYF. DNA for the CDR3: TGTGCCAGCAGGGAGACAGGGGGCGAATACGAGCAGTACTTC.